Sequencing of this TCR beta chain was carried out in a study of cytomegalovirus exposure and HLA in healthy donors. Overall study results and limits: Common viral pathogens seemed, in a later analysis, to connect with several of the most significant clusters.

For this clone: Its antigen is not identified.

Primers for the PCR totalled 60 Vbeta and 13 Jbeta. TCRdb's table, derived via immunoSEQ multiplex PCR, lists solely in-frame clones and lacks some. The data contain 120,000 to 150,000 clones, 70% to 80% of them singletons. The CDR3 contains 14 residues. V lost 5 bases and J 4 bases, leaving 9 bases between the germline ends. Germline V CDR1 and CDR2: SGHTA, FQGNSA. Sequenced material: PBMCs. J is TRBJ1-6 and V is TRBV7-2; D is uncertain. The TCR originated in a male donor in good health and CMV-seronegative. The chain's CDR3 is CASSPGGYNSPLHF. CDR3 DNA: TGTGCCAGCAGCCCAGGCGGGTATAATTCACCCCTCCACTTT.